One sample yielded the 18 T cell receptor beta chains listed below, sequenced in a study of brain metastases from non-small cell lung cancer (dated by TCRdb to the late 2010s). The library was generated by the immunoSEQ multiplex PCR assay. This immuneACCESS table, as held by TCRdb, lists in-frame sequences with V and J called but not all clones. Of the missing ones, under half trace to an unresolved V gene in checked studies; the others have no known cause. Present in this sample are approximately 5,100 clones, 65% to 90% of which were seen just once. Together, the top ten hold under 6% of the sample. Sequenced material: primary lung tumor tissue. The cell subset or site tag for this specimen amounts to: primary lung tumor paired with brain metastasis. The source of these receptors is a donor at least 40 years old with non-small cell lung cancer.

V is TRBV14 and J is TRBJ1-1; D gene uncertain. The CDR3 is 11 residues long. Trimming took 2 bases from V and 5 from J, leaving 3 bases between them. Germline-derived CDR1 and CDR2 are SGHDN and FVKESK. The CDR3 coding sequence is TGTGCCAGCAGCCAATGGACTGAAGCTTTCTTT. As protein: CASSQWTEAFF.

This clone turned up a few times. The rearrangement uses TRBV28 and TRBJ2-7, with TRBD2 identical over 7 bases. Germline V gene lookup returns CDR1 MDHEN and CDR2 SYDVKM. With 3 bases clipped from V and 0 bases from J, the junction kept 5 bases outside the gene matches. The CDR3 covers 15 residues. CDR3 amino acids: CASSFPGGSSYEQYF. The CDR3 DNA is TGTGCCAGCAGTTTCCCGGGAGGCAGCTCCTACGAGCAGTACTTC.

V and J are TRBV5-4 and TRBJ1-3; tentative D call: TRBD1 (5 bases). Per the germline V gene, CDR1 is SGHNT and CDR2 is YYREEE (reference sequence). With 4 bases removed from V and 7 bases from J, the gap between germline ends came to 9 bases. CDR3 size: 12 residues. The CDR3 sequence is CASSGDGNTIYF. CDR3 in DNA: TGTGCCAGCAGCGGGGACGGGAACACCATATATTTT.

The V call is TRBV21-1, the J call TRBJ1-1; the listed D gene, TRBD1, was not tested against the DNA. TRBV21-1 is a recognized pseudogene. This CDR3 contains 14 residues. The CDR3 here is CASGSGQINTEAFF. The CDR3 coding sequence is TGTGCCAGCGGCTCGGGACAGATCAACACTGAAGCTTTCTTT.

The CDR3 DNA reads TGTGCCAGCGTTTTGGGGTCCCCCACTGAAGCTTTCTTT. It yields the protein CASVLGSPTEAFF. The V gene is TRBV2, the J gene TRBJ1-1; D not certain. V lost 8 bases, J lost 4 bases, and 14 bases lay in between. The length of the CDR3 is 13 residues. CDR1 and CDR2 (germline): SNHLY, FYNNEI.

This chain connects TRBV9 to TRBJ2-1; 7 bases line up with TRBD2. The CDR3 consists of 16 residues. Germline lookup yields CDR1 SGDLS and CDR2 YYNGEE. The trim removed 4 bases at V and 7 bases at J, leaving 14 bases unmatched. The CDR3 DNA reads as TGTGCCAGCAGCCCCCGGGACGGACTCGGGGGGAATGAGCAGTTCTTC. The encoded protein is CASSPRDGLGGNEQFF.

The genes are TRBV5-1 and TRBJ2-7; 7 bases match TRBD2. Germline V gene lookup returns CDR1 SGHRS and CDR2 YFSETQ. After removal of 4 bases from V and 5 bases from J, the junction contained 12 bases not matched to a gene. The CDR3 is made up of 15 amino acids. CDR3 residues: CASSLSGEGFHEQYF. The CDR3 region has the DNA TGCGCCAGCAGCCTCTCGGGGGAGGGGTTCCACGAGCAGTACTTC.

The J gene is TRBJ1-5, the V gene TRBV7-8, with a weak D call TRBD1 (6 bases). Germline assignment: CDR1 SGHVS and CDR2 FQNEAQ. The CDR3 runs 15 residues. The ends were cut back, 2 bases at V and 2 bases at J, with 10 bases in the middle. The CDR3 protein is CASSLTRQGNQPQHF. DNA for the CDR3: TGTGCCAGCAGCTTAACCCGACAGGGCAATCAGCCCCAGCATTTT.

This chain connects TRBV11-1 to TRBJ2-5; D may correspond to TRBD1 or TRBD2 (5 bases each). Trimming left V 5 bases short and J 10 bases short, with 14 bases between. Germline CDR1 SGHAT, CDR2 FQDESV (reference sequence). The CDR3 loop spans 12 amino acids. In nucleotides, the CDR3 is TGTGCCAGCAGCGAATTCCGGGACGGCCAGTACTTC. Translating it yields CASSEFRDGQYF. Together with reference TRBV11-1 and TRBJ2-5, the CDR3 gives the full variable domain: EAEVAQSPRYKITEKSQAVAFWCDPISGHATLYWYRQILGQGPELLVQFQDESVVDDSQLPKDRFSAERLKGVDSTLKIQPAELGDSAMYLCASSEFRDGQYFGPGTRLLVL.

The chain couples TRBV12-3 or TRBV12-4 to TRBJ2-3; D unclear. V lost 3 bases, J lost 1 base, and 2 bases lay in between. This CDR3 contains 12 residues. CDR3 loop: CASSLGTDTQYF. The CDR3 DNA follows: TGTGCCAGCAGTTTGGGCACAGATACGCAGTATTTT.

The CDR3 is CASSLEGAGANVLTF. Written as DNA, the CDR3 is TGTGCCAGCAGCTTAGAAGGGGCCGGGGCCAACGTCCTGACTTTC. The gene calls are TRBV7-9 and TRBJ2-6; TRBD1 might be the D (5 bases). The CDR3 consists of 15 residues. CDR1 and CDR2 from the germline V gene are SEHNR and FQNEAQ (reference sequence). Trimming removed 1 base at V and 4 bases at J, with 8 bases between.

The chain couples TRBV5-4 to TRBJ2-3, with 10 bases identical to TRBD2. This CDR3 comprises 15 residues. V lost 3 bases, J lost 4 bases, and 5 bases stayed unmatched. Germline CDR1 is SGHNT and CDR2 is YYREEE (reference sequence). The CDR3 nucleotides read TGTGCCAGCAGCTCCCCTAGCGGGGGCGCAGATACGCAGTATTTT. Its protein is CASSSPSGGADTQYF.

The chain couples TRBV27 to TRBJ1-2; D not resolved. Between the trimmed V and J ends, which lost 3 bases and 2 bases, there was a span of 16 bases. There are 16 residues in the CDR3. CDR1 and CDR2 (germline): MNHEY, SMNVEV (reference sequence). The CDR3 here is CASSLSAVSGNYGYTF. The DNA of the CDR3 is TGTGCCAGCAGTTTGTCGGCCGTATCTGGGAACTATGGCTACACCTTC.

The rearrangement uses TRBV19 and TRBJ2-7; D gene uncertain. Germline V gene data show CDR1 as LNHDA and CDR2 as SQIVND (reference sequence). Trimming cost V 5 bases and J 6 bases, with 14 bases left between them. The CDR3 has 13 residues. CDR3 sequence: CASSGLRSGEQYF. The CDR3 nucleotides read TGTGCCAGTAGTGGGCTTAGATCCGGCGAGCAGTACTTC.

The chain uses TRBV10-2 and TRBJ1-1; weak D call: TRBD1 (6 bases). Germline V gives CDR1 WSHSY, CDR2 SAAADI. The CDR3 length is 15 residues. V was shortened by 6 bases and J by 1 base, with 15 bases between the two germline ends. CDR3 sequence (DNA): TGCGCCAGCAGGGAGGGGGGGGCCGAGAACACTGAAGCTTTCTTT. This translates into CASREGGAENTEAFF.

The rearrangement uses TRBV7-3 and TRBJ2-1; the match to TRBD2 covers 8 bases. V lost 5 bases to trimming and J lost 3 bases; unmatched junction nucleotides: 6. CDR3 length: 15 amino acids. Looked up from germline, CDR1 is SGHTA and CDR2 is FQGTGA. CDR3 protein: CASSPSGSVYNEQFF. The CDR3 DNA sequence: TGTGCCAGCAGCCCCAGCGGGAGCGTCTACAATGAGCAGTTCTTC. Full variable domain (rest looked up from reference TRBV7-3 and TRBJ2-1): GAGVSQTPSNKVTEKGKYVELRCDPISGHTALYWYRQSLGQGPEFLIYFQGTGAADDSGLPNDRFFAVRPEGSVSTLKIQRTERGDSAVYLCASSPSGSVYNEQFFGPGTRLTVL.

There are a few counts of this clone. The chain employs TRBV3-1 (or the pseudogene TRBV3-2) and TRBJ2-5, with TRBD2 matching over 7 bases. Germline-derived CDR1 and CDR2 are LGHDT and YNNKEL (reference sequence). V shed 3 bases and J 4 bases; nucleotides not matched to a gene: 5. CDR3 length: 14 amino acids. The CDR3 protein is CASSHAGDGETQYF. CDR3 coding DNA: TGTGCCAGCAGCCACGCGGGAGATGGAGAGACCCAGTACTTC.

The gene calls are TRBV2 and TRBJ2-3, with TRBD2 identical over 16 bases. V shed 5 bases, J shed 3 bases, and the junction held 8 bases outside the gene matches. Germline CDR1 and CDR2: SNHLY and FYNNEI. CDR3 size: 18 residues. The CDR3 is CASSQGLAGGLWTDTQYF. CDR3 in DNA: TGTGCCAGCAGTCAGGGACTAGCGGGAGGGCTTTGGACAGATACGCAGTATTTT.